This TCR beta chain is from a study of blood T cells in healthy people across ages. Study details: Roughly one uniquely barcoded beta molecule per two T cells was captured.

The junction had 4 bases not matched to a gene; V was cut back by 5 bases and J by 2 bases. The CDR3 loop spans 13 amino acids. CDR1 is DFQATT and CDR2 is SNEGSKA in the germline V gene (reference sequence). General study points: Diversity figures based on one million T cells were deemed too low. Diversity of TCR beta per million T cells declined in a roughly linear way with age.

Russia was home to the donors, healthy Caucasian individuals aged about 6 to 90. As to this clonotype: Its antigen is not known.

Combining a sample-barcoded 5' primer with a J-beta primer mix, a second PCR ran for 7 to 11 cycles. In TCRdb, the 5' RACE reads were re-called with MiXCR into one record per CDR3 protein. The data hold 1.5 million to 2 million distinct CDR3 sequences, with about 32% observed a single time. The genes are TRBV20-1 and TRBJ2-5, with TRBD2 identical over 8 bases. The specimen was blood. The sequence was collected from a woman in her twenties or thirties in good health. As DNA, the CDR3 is TGCAGTGCTCGCGGGGGGTTACAAGAGACCCAGTACTTC. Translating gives CSARGGLQETQYF.